The 21 T cell receptor beta chains below were found in one sample sequenced in a study of Tregs in tolerant kidney transplant recipients. Related graft donors supplied nonmyeloablative bone marrow transplants, and mixed chimerism was transient. Clones were read by immunoSEQ multiplex PCR, and TCRdb kept only the in-frame ones, dropping some. This sample has tens of thousands of clones, with 93% found just once. The specimen was CD4+ T cells from blood (PBMCs), collected 12 months after the transplant. The origin of the receptors is a human patient who received a combined kidney and bone marrow transplant. Some T cells may possibly be graft donor cells.

The gene calls are TRBV6-6 and TRBJ2-7, with a weak D call TRBD1 (6 bases). The V gene lost 0 bases and the J gene lost 4 bases, with 13 bases spanning the gap. Germline CDR1 MNHNY, CDR2 SVGAGI (reference sequence). This CDR3 comprises 15 residues. The CDR3: CASSYSTGSTYEQYF. The CDR3 nucleotides are TGTGCCAGCAGTTACTCAACAGGGTCCACGTACGAGCAGTACTTC.

The chain links TRBV9 to TRBJ2-2; 11 nucleotides match TRBD2. V was clipped by 5 bases and J by 1 base; unmatched bases: 4. The germline V gene encodes CDR1 SGDLS and CDR2 YYNGEE. The CDR3 has 16 residues. The CDR3: CASSFGTSGNTGELFF. DNA for the CDR3: TGTGCCAGCAGTTTCGGGACTAGCGGGAACACCGGGGAGCTGTTTTTT.

V is TRBV10-3 and J is TRBJ1-1; no firm D call. The CDR3 totals 12 residues. V was trimmed by 6 bases and J by 0 bases, leaving 5 bases between them. CDR1 is ENHRY and CDR2 is SYGVKD in the germline V gene. The CDR3 here is CAIRSMNTEAFF. In DNA form, the CDR3 reads TGTGCCATCAGGAGCATGAACACTGAAGCTTTCTTT.

Comment on this clone: The sample carries other DNA sequences with the same CDR3. This chain links TRBV7-2 with TRBJ2-7, with D perhaps matching TRBD1 (5 bases). Germline CDR1 SGHTA, CDR2 FQGNSA. CDR3 size: 15 residues. V gave up 4 bases and J gave up 7 bases, with 20 bases separating them. CDR3 in DNA: TGTGCCAGCAGCTCAGACTGGACACCGCTTTATGAGCAGTACTTC. It encodes CASSSDWTPLYEQYF.

This rearrangement joins TRBV11-2 to TRBJ2-3; 9 nucleotides agree with TRBD2. Germline V gives CDR1 SGHAT, CDR2 FQNNGV. V lost 1 base and J lost 2; bases outside the gene matches: 10. CDR3 size: 18 residues. The CDR3 DNA reads as TGTGCCAGCAGCTTAGGAGGGGCGCTAGCGGGGTTCACAGATACGCAGTATTTT. It yields the protein CASSLGGALAGFTDTQYF.

In the case of this clone: Other DNA sequences from this sample encode an identical CDR3 as well. The rearrangement links TRBV7-2 to TRBJ1-5; maybe TRBD1 (5 bases). The CDR3 runs to 14 residues. Germline V lookup: CDR1 SGHTA, CDR2 FQGNSA. Deletions cut 4 bases from V and 0 bases from J, with 7 bases between. The CDR3 nucleotides read TGTGCCAGCAGCTCTAGGGGTAGCAATCAGCCCCAGCATTTT. Translated, it gives CASSSRGSNQPQHF.

The chain recombines TRBV18 with TRBJ2-1; a possible D gene is TRBD2 (6 bases). Per germline, CDR1 KGHSH and CDR2 LQKENI. This CDR3 has 16 amino acids. The V end lost 4 bases, the J end lost 3 bases, and 16 bases lay between the germline ends. The CDR3 region is CASSLRAGILYNEQFF. In DNA, the CDR3 is TGTGCCAGCTCACTTCGGGCGGGGATACTCTACAATGAGCAGTTCTTC. Full variable domain (outside the CDR3, taken from reference TRBV18 and TRBJ2-1): NAGVMQNPRHLVRRRGQEARLRCSPMKGHSHVYWYRQLPEEGLKFMVYLQKENIIDESGMPKERFSAEFPKEGPSILRIQQVVRGDSAAYFCASSLRAGILYNEQFFGPGTRLTVL.

The rearrangement links TRBV7-7 to TRBJ1-1, with 7 bases lining up with TRBD1. The germline gives CDR1 SSHAT, CDR2 FNYEAQ (reference sequence). The CDR3 is 12 residues long. Trimming took 5 bases from V and 10 from J; bases not matched to a gene: 7. The CDR3 DNA follows: TGTGCCAGCAGCCCCAGACAGGGCGTAGCTTTCTTT. This encodes CASSPRQGVAFF.

The V call is TRBV7-2, the J call TRBJ1-1; no definite D call. This CDR3 contains 13 residues. Germline V gene sequence: CDR1 SGHTA, CDR2 FQGNSA. Trimming pared 2 bases from V and 2 bases from J, leaving 6 bases between. The CDR3 bases are TGTGCCAGCAGCTTAATCAGAAACACTGAAGCTTTCTTT. This codes for CASSLIRNTEAFF.

CDR3 DNA sequence: TGCGCCAGCAGCCAACAAGCGGGAGTAAAAGATACGCAGTATTTT. This codes for CASSQQAGVKDTQYF. This chain uses TRBV4-3 with TRBJ2-3; 8 bases agree with TRBD2. CDR3 length equals 15 residues. Looked up from germline, CDR1 is LGHNA and CDR2 is YSLEER. V lost 2 bases and J lost 5; bases outside the gene matches: 6.

The chain joins TRBV21-1 to TRBJ2-1; the table's D call, TRBD2, has no DNA check behind it. TRBV21-1 is listed as a pseudogene. The CDR3 sequence is 20 residues long. CDR3 nucleotides: TGTGCCAGCAGTTTCAGACCGGGACTAGCGGGAGGGTCGTCCTACAATGAGCAGTTCTTC. Translated, it gives CASSFRPGLAGGSSYNEQFF.

The sample holds one count of this clone. The J gene is TRBJ2-5, the V gene TRBV7-9; TRBD1 matches 9 bases. J was trimmed by 4 bases and V by 5 bases; bases with no gene match: 8. The germline gives CDR1 SEHNR, CDR2 FQNEAQ (reference sequence). This CDR3 region has 15 residues. DNA of the CDR3: TGTGCCAGCAGCCCGGGACAGGGCAAATTAGAGACCCAGTACTTC. Translating gives CASSPGQGKLETQYF.

This clone was counted a single time. This chain joins TRBV5-1 and TRBJ2-2; D might be TRBD1 (6 bases). This CDR3 is built from 14 residues. The germline gives CDR1 SGHRS, CDR2 YFSETQ. The V end was cut by 3 bases, the J end by 1 base, with 7 bases between. CDR3 in amino acids: CASSSTGNTGELFF. CDR3 DNA: TGCGCCAGCAGCTCGACAGGGAACACCGGGGAGCTGTTTTTT.

V usage is TRBV9 and J usage is TRBJ1-2, with 7 bases lining up with TRBD1. Germline trimming cut 0 bases from V and 3 bases from J; bases unmatched to any gene: 5. CDR1 SGDLS and CDR2 YYNGEE come from the germline V gene. This CDR3 has 15 amino acids. The CDR3 DNA follows: TGTGCCAGCAGCGTAGAGGGCAGGGGGTACTATGGCTACACCTTC. Translation gives CASSVEGRGYYGYTF.

The chain has TRBV19 and TRBJ2-7, with TRBD1 identical over 8 bases. This CDR3 region has 15 residues. V shed 5 bases, J shed 2 bases, and the junction held 8 bases outside the gene matches. Germline CDR1 LNHDA, CDR2 SQIVND (reference sequence). The CDR3 here is CASSARDRKTYEQYF. The CDR3 DNA reads TGTGCCAGTAGTGCCCGGGACAGGAAGACCTACGAGCAGTACTTC.

This chain connects TRBV27 to TRBJ2-2; 10 bases line up with TRBD1. Germline loops: CDR1 MNHEY, CDR2 SMNVEV (reference sequence). This CDR3 has 14 amino acids. V was clipped by 6 bases and J by 3 bases; unmatched bases: 1. Here the CDR3 DNA reads TGTGCCAGCAGGGGGACAGGGGACACCGGGGAGCTGTTTTTT. Its translation is CASRGTGDTGELFF.

The table lists this clone with a count of one. This chain joins TRBV30 and TRBJ1-4; D remains ambiguous. The germline V gene has CDR1 GTSNPN and CDR2 SVGIG (reference sequence). Between the trimmed V and J ends, which lost 3 bases and 8 bases, there was a span of 16 bases. CDR3 length equals 14 residues. CDR3 sequence (DNA): TGTGCCTGGAGATCCCTGGCAATAAAAGAAAAACTGTTTTTT. Protein sequence: CAWRSLAIKEKLFF.

The J gene is TRBJ2-2, the V gene TRBV10-3, with TRBD2 matching 10 bases. This CDR3 comprises 14 residues. V lost 9 bases, J lost 5 bases, and 6 bases stayed unmatched. The germline V gene encodes CDR1 ENHRY and CDR2 SYGVKD. This CDR3 reads CAIGIAGGTGELFF. CDR3 DNA sequence: TGTGCCATAGGGATAGCGGGGGGAACCGGGGAGCTGTTTTTT.

This chain connects TRBV14 to TRBJ1-1, with D unclear. This CDR3 has 10 amino acids. The V end was cut by 1 base, the J end by 11 bases, with 5 bases between. Germline values: CDR1 SGHDN, CDR2 FVKESK. In nucleotides, the CDR3 is TGTGCCAGCAGCCAAGTTGAGGCTTTCTTT. The encoded protein is CASSQVEAFF.

The J gene is TRBJ1-3, the V gene TRBV5-6, with a tentative D call TRBD1 (5 bases). Germline V gene sequence: CDR1 SGHDT, CDR2 YYEEEE. V lost 6 bases and J lost 4, with 11 bases in between. There are 13 residues in the CDR3. Written as DNA, the CDR3 is TGTGCCAGCACCCTTGACAGAGGAAACACCATATATTTT. Protein product: CASTLDRGNTIYF.

V and J are TRBV4-1 and TRBJ2-7; 8 positions match TRBD2. This CDR3 spans 16 amino acids. Germline CDR1 MGHRA, CDR2 YSYEKL. The V segment lost 0 bases and the J segment 6 bases; nucleotides outside the gene matches: 10. DNA of the CDR3: TGCGCCAGCAGCCAAGATAGGGCGGGAGGTAGACTCGAGCAGTACTTC. It is translated as CASSQDRAGGRLEQYF.